These 10 T cell receptor beta chains came from one sample sequenced in a study of T cell changes during pregnancy in multiple sclerosis. Profiled with immunoSEQ multiplex PCR; TCRdb holds only in-frame clones, not every one. The sample shows about 46,000 clones, about 94% of them seen only once. This specimen consisted of CD8+ T cells from peripheral blood mononuclear cells, obtained in the first trimester of pregnancy. The receptors stem from a female donor with multiple sclerosis, enrolled in a pregnancy study.

The genes are TRBV28 and TRBJ1-5; no definite D call. The germline CDR1 and CDR2 sequences are MDHEN and SYDVKM. Trimming shortened V by 6 bases and J by 5 bases, and 14 bases separated the two germline ends. The CDR3 length is 14 residues. In nucleotides, the CDR3 is TGTGCCAGCAGCTCTCTCTTTGGAGATCAGCCCCAGCATTTT. Encoded protein: CASSSLFGDQPQHF.

This clone showed up just once. This chain uses TRBV15 with TRBJ2-7; D is ambiguous. Deletions cut 4 bases from V and 0 bases from J, with 10 bases between. Germline values: CDR1 LNHNV, CDR2 YYDKDF (reference sequence). This CDR3 has 14 residues. The CDR3 region has the DNA TGTGCCACCAGCACGACTCCTCACTCCTACGAGCAGTACTTC. Its translation: CATSTTPHSYEQYF.

J is TRBJ1-5 and V is TRBV15; TRBD1 is a possible D gene (5 bases). The V gene lost 3 bases and the J gene lost 5 bases, with 11 bases spanning the gap. This CDR3 region has 14 residues. Germline CDR1 reads LNHNV; CDR2 reads YYDKDF (reference sequence). For the CDR3, the DNA is TGTGCCACCAGCAGGGTCGACAGCTATCAGCCCCAGCATTTT. Residues: CATSRVDSYQPQHF.

The chain couples TRBV5-8 to TRBJ2-7; possibly TRBD2 for D (6 bases). CDR1 and CDR2 (germline): SGHTS, YDEGEE. This CDR3 contains 14 residues. Trimming shortened V by 1 base and J by 4 bases, and 12 bases separated the two germline ends. The DNA for the CDR3 is TGTGCCAGCAGCTTGCCGGGACTGGGGTACGAGCAGTACTTC. Translating gives CASSLPGLGYEQYF.

This chain joins TRBV11-2 and TRBJ2-5; 8 bases line up with TRBD2. J lost 2 bases, V lost 6 bases, and 17 bases had no gene match. Germline V gene sequence: CDR1 SGHAT, CDR2 FQNNGV. The CDR3 sequence is 18 residues long. In DNA form, the CDR3 reads TGTGCCAGCAGGCTAGTGCTCACCGGGACTAGTTCTCAAGAGACCCAGTACTTC. Protein product: CASRLVLTGTSSQETQYF.

This chain uses TRBV19 with TRBJ2-7; D may be TRBD2 (5 bases). The germline gives CDR1 LNHDA, CDR2 SQIVND (reference sequence). The ends were cut back, 3 bases at V and 2 bases at J, with 11 bases in the middle. The CDR3 has 14 amino acids. CDR3 in DNA: TGTGCCAGTAGTATCTCGGGATCTGCCTACGAGCAGTACTTC. The encoded protein is CASSISGSAYEQYF.

The CDR3 loop is CASSQDPRGTGYHNSPLHF. Written as DNA, the CDR3 is TGTGCCAGCAGCCAAGATCCCCGGGGGACAGGGTATCATAATTCACCCCTCCACTTT. The rearrangement uses TRBV14 and TRBJ1-6; 9 positions agree with TRBD1. The CDR3 runs 19 residues. J gave up 5 bases and V 0 bases, and 11 bases lay outside the gene matches. The germline CDR1 and CDR2 sequences are SGHDN and FVKESK.

The gene calls are TRBV9 and TRBJ2-4; D is possibly TRBD2 (5 bases). The CDR3 has 16 amino acids. Trimming shortened V by 4 bases and J by 0 bases, and 14 bases separated the two germline ends. Germline assignment: CDR1 SGDLS and CDR2 YYNGEE. The CDR3 loop is CASSPEGGLAKNIQYF. The CDR3 nucleotides are TGTGCCAGCAGCCCTGAAGGAGGCCTAGCCAAAAACATTCAGTACTTC. The whole variable domain, remainder taken from reference TRBV9 and TRBJ2-4, is DSGVTQTPKHLITATGQRVTLRCSPRSGDLSVYWYQQSLDQGLQFLIQYYNGEERAKGNILERFSAQQFPDLHSELNLSSLELGDSALYFCASSPEGGLAKNIQYFGAGTRLSVL.

The chain uses TRBV2 and TRBJ1-1; D might be TRBD1 (5 bases). The CDR3 has 13 residues. Trimming stripped 11 bases from V and 0 bases from J, with 13 bases between. The germline V gene encodes CDR1 SNHLY and CDR2 FYNNEI. CDR3 amino acids: CAGEGSLNTEAFF. CDR3 DNA: TGTGCCGGGGAGGGGAGTCTGAACACTGAAGCTTTCTTT.

This chain links TRBV28 with TRBJ2-1, with D perhaps matching TRBD2 (6 bases). The ends were cut back, 3 bases at V and 6 bases at J, with 12 bases in the middle. Germline CDR1 MDHEN, CDR2 SYDVKM. This CDR3 is built from 14 residues. The CDR3 spells CASSFRTTSNEQFF. The CDR3 DNA reads as TGTGCCAGCAGTTTTCGGACGACTAGCAATGAGCAGTTCTTC.